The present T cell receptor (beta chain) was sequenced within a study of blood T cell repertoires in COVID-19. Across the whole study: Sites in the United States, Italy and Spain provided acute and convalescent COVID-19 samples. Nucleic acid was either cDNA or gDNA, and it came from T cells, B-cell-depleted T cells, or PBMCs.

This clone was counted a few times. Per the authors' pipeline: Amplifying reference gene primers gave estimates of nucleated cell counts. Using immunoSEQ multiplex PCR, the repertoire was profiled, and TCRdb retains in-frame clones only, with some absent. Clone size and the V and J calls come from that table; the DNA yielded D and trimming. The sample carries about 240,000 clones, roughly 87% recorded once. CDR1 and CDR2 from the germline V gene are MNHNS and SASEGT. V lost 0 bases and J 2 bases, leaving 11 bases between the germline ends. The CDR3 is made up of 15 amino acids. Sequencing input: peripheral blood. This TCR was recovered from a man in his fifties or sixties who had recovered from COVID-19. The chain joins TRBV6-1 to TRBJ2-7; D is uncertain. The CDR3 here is CASSEAVAGTYEQYV. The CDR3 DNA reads TGTGCCAGCAGTGAAGCTGTGGCAGGCACCTACGAGCAGTACGTC.